The sequence of this T cell receptor (beta chain) was determined in a study of blood T cell repertoires in COVID-19. As for the study in general: T cells, B-cell-depleted T cells, or PBMCs provided the cDNA or gDNA that served as material.

The CDR3 loop spans 12 amino acids. Germline values: CDR1 SNHLY, CDR2 FYNNEI. The V and J ends lost 5 bases and 6 bases respectively, with 11 bases between them. The protocol was immunoSEQ multiplex PCR, while the TCRdb copy is restricted to in-frame clones and leaves out a portion. The sample yields under 300,000 clones, approximately 83% seen once. The chain carries TRBV2 and TRBJ2-7; a possible D gene is TRBD1 (6 bases). Source material: peripheral blood. This clonotype was obtained from a woman between 65 and 79 years old with acute or convalescent COVID-19. CDR3 bases: TGTGCCAGCAGTCTACAGGGTCCCGAGCAGTACTTC. Translated, it gives CASSLQGPEQYF.